These T cell receptor beta chains were read from a single sample in a study of post-analysis software for immune sequencing data. A single record per CDR3 protein comes from TCRdb applying MiXCR to the PCR reads. The sample shows hundreds of thousands of distinct CDR3 sequences, around 53% of them seen only once. Sequencing was carried out using blood. The receptors stem from a girl aged 10 to 17 with multiple sclerosis. Both conserved end residues are trimmed from each CDR3.

v_gene	j_gene	CDR3aa
TRBV29-1	TRBJ2-1	SAAGTSGRLGYNEQF
TRBV29-1	TRBJ1-2	SAPDRVGYGYT
TRBV6-4	TRBJ2-4	ASINSGATKNIQY
TRBV11-2	TRBJ1-2	ASSTISLLNYGYT
TRBV4-1	TRBJ2-7	ASSQRGLAGGTYEQY
TRBV7-2	TRBJ2-1	ASSPGQGARNEQF
TRBV29-1	TRBJ2-5	STSGTADGTQY
TRBV7-9	TRBJ1-2	ASSSGTGEEVYGYT
TRBV15	TRBJ1-2	ATSTPPGDPT
TRBV7-2	TRBJ2-7	ASSLDSRTASPYEQY
TRBV20-1	TRBJ2-1	STGGLAGGRNEQF
TRBV28	.	ASSPAGWRETQY
TRBV6-5	TRBJ2-4	ASSSQTSPKNIQY